This TCR beta chain was identified in a study of shared clonotypes between healthy human individuals. Assay: immunoSEQ multiplex PCR; the TCRdb copy retains only in-frame clones and omits some. The sample has about 1.1 million clones; 75% to 85% are singletons. CDR3 size: 13 residues. Trimming left V 2 bases short and J 7 bases short, with 8 bases between. Germline CDR1 reads SNHLY; CDR2 reads FYNNEI. CD45RA-negative memory and CD45RA+ naive subsets were split from the CD4+ cells. The specimen sequenced was memory CD4+ T cells from PBMCs. The sample's subset: CD45RA-negative fraction. The chain has TRBV2 and TRBJ2-2; no firm D call. The sequence was collected from a man aged 18-30 years in good health. Some clones in this sample may be carry-over from other donors' samples. Written as DNA, the CDR3 is TGTGCCAGCAGTGAATTTGGGTACGGGGAGCTGTTTTTT. Translating gives CASSEFGYGELFF.